A selection of T cell receptor beta chains follows, all from one sample in a study of tumor-infiltrating lymphocytes in glioblastoma multiforme. In TCRdb, the multiplex PCR reads were re-called with MiXCR into one record per CDR3 protein. The sample contains more than 10,000 distinct CDR3 sequences, roughly 70% of which appear only once. Sequencing input: brain tumor tissue. These TCRs come from a male donor with glioblastoma. Both conserved end residues are part of each CDR3. The D gene is left open where the match is weak. Some rows have no size entry. The others give once, few or many, or a class for an expanded clone.

TRBD1,TRBJ2-1,once,TRBV5-1,CASTSGTGACNEQFF,TGCGCCAGCACTTCCGGGACAGGGGCCTGCAATGAGCAGTTCTTT
TRBD1,TRBJ1-1,.,TRBV6-2/TRBV6-3,CATAGQHIKNNGAFF,TGTGCCACGGCGGGACAGCATATAAAGAACAATGGAGCTTTCTTT
.,TRBJ2-7,.,TRBV11-2,CASSGGVGQTYEQYF,TGTGCCAGTAGTGGAGGGGTGGGTCAGACATACGAGCAGTACTTC
TRBD1,TRBJ2-4,.,TRBV20-1,CSARDPDRETRKAKSIQYF,TGCAGTGCTAGAGACCCGGACAGGGAGACTCGGAAAGCCAAAAGCATTCAGTACTTC
TRBD2,TRBJ2-5,.,TRBV12-3/TRBV12-4,CASSPTGLAVQETQYF,TGTGCCAGCAGTCCGACGGGACTAGCGGTCCAAGAGACCCAGTACTTC
.,TRBJ2-1,.,TRBV11-3,CASSLGGGTSYNGQFF,TGTGCCAGCAGCTTGGGTGGGGGGACCTCCTACAATGGGCAGTTTTTC
.,TRBJ2-5,.,TRBV11-2,CASCFMFQETQYF,TGTGCCAGCTGCTTCATGTTCCAAGAGACCCAGTACTTC
.,TRBJ2-7,many,TRBV28,CASSPERLGYYEQYF,TGTGCCAGCAGTCCCGAGCGTTTGGGTTACTACGAGCAGTACTTC
TRBD1,TRBJ1-2,many,TRBV28,CASSTGTASGYTF,TGTGCCAGCAGTACCGGGACAGCGTCTGGCTACACCTTC
.,TRBJ1-6,.,TRBV4-1,CVSKNLASGVSPLHF,TGCGTCAGCAAAAACCTGGCATCTGGGGTCTCACCCCTCCACTTT
.,TRBJ2-1,.,TRBV7-8,CASSQKFGAYNEQFF,TGTGCGAGCAGCCAGAAGTTCGGGGCCTACAATGAGCAGTTCTTC
.,TRBJ2-1,.,TRBV20-1,CSVRDNIYNEQFF,TGCAGTGTTCGGGACAATATCTACAATGAGCAGTTCTTC
TRBD2,TRBJ2-1,.,TRBV20-1,CSASRPGLAGINEQFF,TGCAGTGCTAGTCGACCGGGGCTAGCGGGAATCAATGAACAGTTCTTC